This T cell receptor (beta chain) was observed in a study of cytomegalovirus exposure and HLA in healthy donors (dated by TCRdb to 2016 to 2017). About the full investigation: According to a later analysis, the roughly 120 validation repertoires were produced on the same platform as the roughly 700 repertoires of the first cohort. The study aimed to test whether signatures of past pathogen exposure could be identified by cataloging public T cell receptors. Along with the approximately 700-subject first cohort, a separate validation cohort of over a hundred different subjects was used. To predict cytomegalovirus infection status, the study combined high-throughput TCR immunosequencing, statistical association of individual TCRs with disease status, and machine learning.

V drops 5 bases and J drops 7 bases, leaving 18 bases in between. Its CDR3 holds 15 amino acids, cysteine through phenylalanine. Only the CDR3 portion is preserved as DNA: 45 bases, with reading frame beginning at the first base. The germline V gene encodes CDR1 SGHVS and CDR2 FQNEAQ. General findings and caveats noted by the study authors: Across donors, most TCR sequences were observed very rarely, whereas some public TCRs were present in many individuals. According to the authors, the approach could potentially be generalized to other disease states and immunological phenotypes. Three of the identified cytomegalovirus-associated TCR beta chains were confirmed in vitro to be specific for cytomegalovirus antigens. Cytomegalovirus status was reported to be diagnosed by the classifier with high specificity and sensitivity in both the original and validation cohorts. The study listed over 150 TCR beta chains as associated with cytomegalovirus. Of the cluster scores, approximately 94% were above 0 in a later analysis, which found that TCRs clustered in the first cohort also tended to co-occur in the 120 validation repertoires. All 120 or so repertoires were used to score co-occurrence in the validation cohort in a later analysis, because that analysis had no HLA typing for the cohort.

Note on this clone: Its antigen target is currently unknown. Qualities for individual bases were not recorded, and no much larger clone is one base off.

Separate from the roughly 660-subject first cohort, the validation cohort of roughly 130 subjects was the group to which the donors belonged. Library preparation used the immunoSEQ multiplex PCR assay. Concerning the study's data processing: To diagnose cytomegalovirus status from the catalog of TCR beta chain sequences, a statistical classification framework was built. As stored in TCRdb, this immuneACCESS dataset retains in-frame rearrangements with V and J assigned. A fraction of the clones does not appear; measured against another copy, unresolved V genes explain less than half of the discrepancy, and the remainder lacks a known reason. The D gene and trimming were derived from the DNA, and the V and J assignments and clone size from that table. The sample has over 200,000 clones on record, 85% to 90% of them singletons. Of the sample, 2.9% falls within the top ten clones.

The material sequenced was PBMCs. This clonotype originated in a young woman in good health and CMV-seronegative. The V and J segments used are TRBV7-8 and TRBJ2-1; a confident D gene designation cannot be given. The CDR3 region reads CASSPPGDWPNEQFF. The sequenced DNA: TGTGCCAGCAGCCCGCCCGGTGACTGGCCGAATGAGCAGTTCTTC.